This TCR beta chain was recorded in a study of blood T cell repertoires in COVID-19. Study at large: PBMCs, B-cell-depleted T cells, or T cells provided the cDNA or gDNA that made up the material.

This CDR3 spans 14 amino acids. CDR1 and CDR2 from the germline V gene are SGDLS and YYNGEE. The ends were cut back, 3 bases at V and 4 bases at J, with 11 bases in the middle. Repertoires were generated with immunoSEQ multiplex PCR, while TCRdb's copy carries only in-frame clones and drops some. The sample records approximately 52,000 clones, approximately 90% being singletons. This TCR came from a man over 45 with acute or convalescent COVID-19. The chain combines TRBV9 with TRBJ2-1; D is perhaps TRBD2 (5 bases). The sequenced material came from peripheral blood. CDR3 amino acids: CASSAGMDYNEQFF. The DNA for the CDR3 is TGTGCCAGCAGCGCCGGGATGGATTACAATGAGCAGTTCTTC.